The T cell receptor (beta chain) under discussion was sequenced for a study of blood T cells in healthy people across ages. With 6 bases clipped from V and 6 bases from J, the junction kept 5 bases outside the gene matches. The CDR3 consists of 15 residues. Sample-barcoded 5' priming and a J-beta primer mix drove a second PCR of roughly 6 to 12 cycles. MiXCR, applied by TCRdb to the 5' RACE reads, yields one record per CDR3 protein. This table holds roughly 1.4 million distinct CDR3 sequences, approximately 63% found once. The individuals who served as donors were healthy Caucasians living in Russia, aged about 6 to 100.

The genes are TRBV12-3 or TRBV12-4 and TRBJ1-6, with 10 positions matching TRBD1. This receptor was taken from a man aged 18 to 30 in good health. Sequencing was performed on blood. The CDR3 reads CASSEDRGSNSPLHF. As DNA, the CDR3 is TGTGCCAGCAGCGAGGACAGGGGGTCTAATTCACCCCTCCACTTT.